This T cell receptor (beta chain) was found in a study of CD8 T cells in Susac syndrome. Study results and caveats: The study recognized that the number of individuals in its TCR sequencing and HLA analysis was relatively small.

High-throughput TCR beta sequencing covered peripheral CD8+ and CD4+ T cells. TEMRA cells were FACS-enriched, unlike CD8+ and CD4+ T cells, which were negatively isolated. This clonotype was seen a handful of times. Its antigen is unidentified. The RNA input was roughly 0.5 to 1 ug, and it was reverse transcribed with random hexamers. Amplification of TCR beta CDR3 used immunoSEQ multiplex PCR across 54 Vbeta and 13 Jbeta. TCRdb reanalysed the immunoSEQ multiplex PCR reads using MiXCR and keeps one entry per CDR3 protein. Here the sample spans under 200,000 distinct CDR3 sequences, 92% being singletons. V shed 4 bases, J shed 3 bases, and the junction held 7 bases outside the gene matches. Germline lookup yields CDR1 SNHLY and CDR2 FYNNEI. The CDR3 runs to 16 residues.

This chain uses TRBV2 with TRBJ2-1, with 9 nucleotides matching TRBD2. Sequences were obtained from CD4+ T cells from PBMCs. The clonotype was recovered from a human donor in good health. This chain's CDR3 is CASSAVRLAVYNEQFF. In nucleotides, the CDR3 is TGTGCCAGCAGTGCCGTCAGACTAGCGGTCTACAATGAGCAGTTCTTC.